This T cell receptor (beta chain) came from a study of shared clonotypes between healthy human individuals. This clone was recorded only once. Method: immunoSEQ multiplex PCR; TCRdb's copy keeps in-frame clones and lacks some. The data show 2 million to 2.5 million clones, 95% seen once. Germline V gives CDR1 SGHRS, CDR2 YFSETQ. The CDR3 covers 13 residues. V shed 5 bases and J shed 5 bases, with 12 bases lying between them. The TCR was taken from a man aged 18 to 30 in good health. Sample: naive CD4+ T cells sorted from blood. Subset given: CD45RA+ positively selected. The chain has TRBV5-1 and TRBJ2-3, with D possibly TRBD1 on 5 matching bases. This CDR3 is CASRTEGLDTQYF. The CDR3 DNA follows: TGCGCCAGCAGGACAGAAGGTCTAGATACGCAGTATTTT.